This T cell receptor (beta chain) comes out of a study of human T cells and chemical hapten exposure. Overall study: Sensitization applied 2% DPC to roughly 2 cm by roughly 2 cm of upper inner arm skin. The patients were mostly female; they had alopecia areata, totalis or universalis.

The time point is: patch test 1, 2 weeks after DPC sensitization. Treatment meaning: therapeutic diphenylcyclopropenone sensitization with weekly scalp DPC. Germline V lookup: CDR1 MNHEY, CDR2 SVGEGT. V was pared by 5 bases and J by 7 bases, with 18 bases between. The CDR3 totals 15 residues. The library gave individual cDNA molecules unique molecular identifiers. TCRdb reanalysed the RACE reads using MiXCR and keeps one entry per CDR3 protein. The table has 90,000 or so distinct CDR3 sequences, about 10% seen once. The V gene is TRBV6-2 or TRBV6-3, the J gene TRBJ2-1; D is possibly TRBD1 or TRBD2 (5 bases each). This sample comprised whole blood, obtained in connection with sensitization to the hapten diphenylcyclopropenone (DPC). The TCR originated in a middle-aged man with alopecia areata. Some clones in this sample may be carry-over from other donors' samples. The CDR3 reads CASSKTGTPRNEQFF. The DNA for the CDR3 is TGTGCCAGCAGTAAAACCGGGACCCCCAGGAATGAGCAGTTCTTC.